This TCR beta chain was obtained from a study of cytomegalovirus exposure and HLA in healthy donors. General observations from the study: The study listed some 160 cytomegalovirus-associated TCR beta chains.

The V gene end was trimmed by 9 bases and the J gene end by 2 bases; junction bases not matched to a gene: 18. CDR3 length equals 18 residues. The germline V gene encodes CDR1 SGHRS and CDR2 YFSETQ. Concerning this clone itself: The antigen remains unidentified.

A multiplex PCR was run with 60 Vbeta primers and 13 Jbeta primers. The table came from immunoSEQ multiplex PCR; TCRdb's copy has only in-frame clones and leaves some out. Here the sample spans approximately 140,000 clones, 75% to 80% being singletons. The chain has TRBV5-1 and TRBJ1-3, with TRBD1 matching over 9 bases. This sequence originates from a woman in her forties or fifties in good health and CMV-seronegative. Sequences were obtained from PBMCs. CDR3 sequence (DNA): TGCGCCACCAAATCCGGGACAGGGTCTTCTGGGGCTGGAAACACCATATATTTT. Its protein is CATKSGTGSSGAGNTIYF.